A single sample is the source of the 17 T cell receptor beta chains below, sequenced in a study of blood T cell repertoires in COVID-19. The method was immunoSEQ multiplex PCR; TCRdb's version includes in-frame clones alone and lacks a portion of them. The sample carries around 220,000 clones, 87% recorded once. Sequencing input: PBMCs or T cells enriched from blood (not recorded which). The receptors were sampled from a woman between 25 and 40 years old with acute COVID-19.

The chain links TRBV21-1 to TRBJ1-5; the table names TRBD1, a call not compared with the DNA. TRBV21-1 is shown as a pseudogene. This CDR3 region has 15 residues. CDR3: CASSKVRGFLQPQHF. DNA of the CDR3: TGTGCCAGCAGCAAAGTGAGGGGGTTCCTTCAGCCCCAGCATTTT.

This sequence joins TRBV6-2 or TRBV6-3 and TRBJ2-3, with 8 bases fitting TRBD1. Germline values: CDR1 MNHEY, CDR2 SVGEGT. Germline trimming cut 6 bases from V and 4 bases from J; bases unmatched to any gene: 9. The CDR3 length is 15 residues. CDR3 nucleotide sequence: TGTGCCAGCAGCCCGGACAGGGACTGGCCAGATACGCAGTATTTT. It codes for CASSPDRDWPDTQYF.

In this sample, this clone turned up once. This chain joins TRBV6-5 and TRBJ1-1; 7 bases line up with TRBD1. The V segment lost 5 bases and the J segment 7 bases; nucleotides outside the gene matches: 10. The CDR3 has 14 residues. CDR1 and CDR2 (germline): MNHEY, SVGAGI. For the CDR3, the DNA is TGTGCCAGCAGTAGCCCGGGACAGCAGCTTGAAGCTTTCTTT. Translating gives CASSSPGQQLEAFF.

The CDR3 region is CASSFSGDAGHIQYF. Here the CDR3 DNA reads TGCGCCAGCAGCTTTTCTGGAGATGCCGGCCACATTCAGTACTTC. The gene calls are TRBV5-1 and TRBJ2-4; D gene unclear. Germline CDR1 and CDR2: SGHRS and YFSETQ. V was trimmed by 2 bases and J by 8 bases, leaving 17 bases between them. The CDR3 covers 15 residues. Looking up the rest from reference TRBV5-1 and TRBJ2-4 gives the full variable domain: KAGVTQTPRYLIKTRGQQVTLSCSPISGHRSVSWYQQTPGQGLQFLFEYFSETQRNKGNFPGRFSGRQFSNSRSEMNVSTLELGDSALYLCASSFSGDAGHIQYFGAGTRLSVL.

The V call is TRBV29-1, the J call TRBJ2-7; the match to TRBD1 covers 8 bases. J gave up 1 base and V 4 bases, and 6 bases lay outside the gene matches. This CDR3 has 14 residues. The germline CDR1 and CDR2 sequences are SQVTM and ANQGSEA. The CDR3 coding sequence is TGCAGCGTTGGGGCGACAGGGGATTCCTACGAGCAGTACTTC. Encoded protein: CSVGATGDSYEQYF.

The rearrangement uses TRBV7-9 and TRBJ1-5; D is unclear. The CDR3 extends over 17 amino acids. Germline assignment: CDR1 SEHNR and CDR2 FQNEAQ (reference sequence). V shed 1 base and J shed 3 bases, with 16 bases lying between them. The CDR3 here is CASSLEPVGLSNQPQHF. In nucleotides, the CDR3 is TGTGCCAGCAGCTTAGAACCAGTGGGCCTTTCCAATCAGCCCCAGCATTTT.

CDR3 nucleotides: TGTGCCAGCAGTAACAGTTATCAGCCCCAGCATTTT. It codes for CASSNSYQPQHF. The V call is TRBV28, the J call TRBJ1-5; D is undetermined. Trimming shortened V by 5 bases and J by 5 bases, and 7 bases separated the two germline ends. Germline CDR1 is MDHEN and CDR2 is SYDVKM. The CDR3 contains 12 residues.

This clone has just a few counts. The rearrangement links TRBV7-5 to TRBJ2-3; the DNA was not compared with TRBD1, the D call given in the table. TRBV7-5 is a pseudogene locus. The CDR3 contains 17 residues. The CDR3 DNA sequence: TGTGCCAGAAGCCCCGGACCGACAGGGTTCAGAACAGATACGCAGTATTTT. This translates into CARSPGPTGFRTDTQYF.

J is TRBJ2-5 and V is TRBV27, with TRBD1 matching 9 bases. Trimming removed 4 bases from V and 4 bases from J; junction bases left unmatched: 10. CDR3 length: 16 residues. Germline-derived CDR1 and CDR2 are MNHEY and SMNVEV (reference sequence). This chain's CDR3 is CASSSPGTGPRETQYF. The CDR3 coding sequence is TGTGCCAGCAGTTCCCCCGGGACAGGGCCTCGAGAGACCCAGTACTTC.

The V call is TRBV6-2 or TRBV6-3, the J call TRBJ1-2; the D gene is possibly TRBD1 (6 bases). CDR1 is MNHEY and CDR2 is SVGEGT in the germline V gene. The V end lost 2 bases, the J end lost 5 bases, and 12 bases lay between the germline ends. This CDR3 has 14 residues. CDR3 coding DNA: TGTGCCAGCAGTTACGGAACAGGGTCTTATGGCTACACCTTC. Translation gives CASSYGTGSYGYTF.

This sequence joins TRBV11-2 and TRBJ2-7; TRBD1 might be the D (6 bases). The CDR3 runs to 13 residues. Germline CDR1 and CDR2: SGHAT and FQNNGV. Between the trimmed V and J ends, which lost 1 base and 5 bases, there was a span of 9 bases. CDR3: CASSLVGQNEQYF. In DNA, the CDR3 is TGTGCCAGCAGCTTAGTAGGACAGAACGAGCAGTACTTC. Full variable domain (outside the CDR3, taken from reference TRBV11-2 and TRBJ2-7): EAGVAQSPRYKIIEKRQSVAFWCNPISGHATLYWYQQILGQGPKLLIQFQNNGVVDDSQLPKDRFSAERLKGVDSTLKIQPAKLEDSAVYLCASSLVGQNEQYFGPGTRLTVT.

The CDR3 reads CASSFFSSNQPQHF. For the CDR3, the DNA is TGTGCCAGCAGTTTTTTTAGTAGCAATCAGCCCCAGCATTTT. The V gene is TRBV28, the J gene TRBJ1-5; D is unclear. There are 14 residues in the CDR3. The V end was cut by 3 bases, the J end by 0 bases, with 6 bases between. CDR1 and CDR2 (germline): MDHEN, SYDVKM.

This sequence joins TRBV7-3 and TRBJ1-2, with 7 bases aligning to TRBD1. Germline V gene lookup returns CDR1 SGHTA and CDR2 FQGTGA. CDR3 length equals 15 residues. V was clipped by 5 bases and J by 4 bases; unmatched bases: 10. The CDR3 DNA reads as TGTGCCAGCAGCCTTGCAGGGGGATCGGGCTATGGCTACACCTTC. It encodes CASSLAGGSGYGYTF.

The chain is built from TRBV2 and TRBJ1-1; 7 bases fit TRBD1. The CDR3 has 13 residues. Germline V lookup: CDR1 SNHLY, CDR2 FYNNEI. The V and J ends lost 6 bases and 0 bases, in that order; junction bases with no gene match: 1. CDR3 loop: CASRGQLNTEAFF. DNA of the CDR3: TGTGCCAGCAGGGGACAGCTGAACACTGAAGCTTTCTTT.

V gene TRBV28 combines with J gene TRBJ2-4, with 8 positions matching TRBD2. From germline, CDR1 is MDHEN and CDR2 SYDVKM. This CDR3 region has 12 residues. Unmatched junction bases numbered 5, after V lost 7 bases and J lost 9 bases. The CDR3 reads CASNGLASIQYF. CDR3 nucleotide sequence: TGTGCCAGCAATGGACTAGCCAGCATTCAGTACTTC.

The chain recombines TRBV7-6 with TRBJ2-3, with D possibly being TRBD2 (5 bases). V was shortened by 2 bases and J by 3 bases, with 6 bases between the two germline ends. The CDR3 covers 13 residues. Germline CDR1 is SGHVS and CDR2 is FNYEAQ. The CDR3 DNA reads TGTGCCAGCAGCTTATCGGGGACAGATACGCAGTATTTT. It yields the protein CASSLSGTDTQYF.

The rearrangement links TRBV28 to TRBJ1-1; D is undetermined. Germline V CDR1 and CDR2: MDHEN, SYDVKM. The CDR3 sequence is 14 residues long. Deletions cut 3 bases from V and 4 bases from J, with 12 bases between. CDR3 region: CASSFYRGVTEAFF. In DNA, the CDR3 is TGTGCCAGCAGTTTTTATCGTGGAGTCACTGAAGCTTTCTTT.